The rows below give T cell receptor beta chains drawn from one sample of a study of cytomegalovirus exposure and HLA in healthy donors. Clones were sequenced by immunoSEQ multiplex PCR, and TCRdb holds only the in-frame ones, with some missing. The table lists approximately 140,000 clones, 70% to 90% of them singletons. Source material: PBMCs. The receptor source for this set is a woman in her forties in good health and CMV-seropositive. CDR3s include the opening cysteine and the closing phenylalanine or tryptophan. Fields, in order: J gene, V gene, D gene, CDR3 protein. The D gene is left open where the match is weak.

TRBJ2-5 | TRBV11-1 | TRBD1 | CASSLQGDGETQYF
TRBJ2-4 | TRBV7-2 | NA | CASSVGGNLNIQYF
TRBJ1-5 | TRBV27 | NA | CASRRTVNQPQHF
TRBJ1-2 | TRBV27 | NA | CASRSGHGNYGYTF
TRBJ2-1 | TRBV6-5 | NA | CASRRGTLREQFF
TRBJ2-3 | TRBV2 | NA | CASSEFGLAVDTQYF
TRBJ1-3 | TRBV4-2 | NA | CASTSHDDRFSGNTIYF
TRBJ2-7 | TRBV18 | NA | CASSPWTSLEQYF
TRBJ2-7 | TRBV23-1 | TRBD2 | CASSQSPTSGSSYEQYF
TRBJ2-7 | TRBV29-1 | TRBD1 | CSVRGTGEQYF
TRBJ1-5 | TRBV2 | NA | CASSAGGISNQPQHF
TRBJ2-5 | TRBV10-3 | NA | CAISSGESREQYF
TRBJ2-7 | TRBV14 | TRBD1 | CASSPGQGYEQYF
TRBJ2-5 | TRBV19 | NA | CASSMVGPQETQYF
TRBJ1-2 | TRBV9 | NA | CASSATHLVSSGYTF
TRBJ1-5 | TRBV4-1 | NA | CASSQDPMADYSNQPQHF
TRBJ2-2 | TRBV7-9 | TRBD1 | CASSRGTVNTGELFF
TRBJ2-7 | TRBV28 | TRBD2 | CASSLTSTASGRYEQYF
TRBJ1-5 | TRBV5-4 | TRBD1 | CASGLRTGTAYQPQHF
TRBJ1-2 | TRBV6-6 | NA | CASRKGGNGFGGYTF
TRBJ2-3 | TRBV2 | NA | CASTGDYTQYF
TRBJ2-3 | TRBV11-2 | TRBD2 | CASSSGTSASTDTQYF
TRBJ2-1 | TRBV6-4 | TRBD1 | CASSDSWDRSNEQFF
NA | TRBV13 | NA | CASSLGRRVYEQYF
TRBJ2-7 | TRBV14 | TRBD1 | CASSQRPGQGVDEQYF
TRBJ1-2 | TRBV4-2 | TRBD1 | CASSQEGTGDYGYTF
TRBJ1-1 | TRBV7-2 | TRBD1 | CASERGPETEAFF
TRBJ2-7 | TRBV11-3 | TRBD2 | CASSRTSGSYEQYF
TRBJ2-3 | TRBV5-1 | NA | CASSPNYRSTDTQYF
TRBJ2-7 | TRBV19 | NA | CASKAGGGYEQYF
TRBJ1-5 | TRBV6-6 | TRBD1 | CASSYSTGPNQPQHF
TRBJ2-1 | TRBV6-7 | NA | CASSYPIGGNSYNEQFF
TRBJ1-1 | TRBV2 | NA | CASSVQGQMNTEAFF
TRBJ2-6 | TRBV30 | NA | CAFRDTSSGANVLTF
TRBJ1-1 | TRBV29-1 | NA | CSATENTEAFF
TRBJ2-5 | TRBV11-2 | TRBD2 | CASRYPGRGVGETQYF
TRBJ2-7 | TRBV15 | TRBD1 | CATSREDRGTYEQYF
TRBJ1-2 | TRBV5-6 | NA | CASSLDREGRRKGYTF
TRBJ2-3 | TRBV7-2 | TRBD2 | CASSPYQFSGMTQYF
TRBJ1-5 | TRBV6-6 | TRBD1 | CASSHRDRLDQPQHF
TRBJ2-7 | TRBV28 | TRBD1 | CASSYNQGASEQYF
TRBJ2-1 | TRBV30 | NA | CASTRVGGYNEQFF
TRBJ1-2 | TRBV19 | NA | CASSTRGGAENYGYTF
TRBJ2-6 | TRBV4-3 | NA | CASSQQGSGANVLTF
TRBJ1-1 | TRBV28 | TRBD1 | CASSPAGQGVEKAFF
TRBJ2-7 | TRBV11-1 | NA | CASSLRRVNYEQYF
TRBJ2-3 | TRBV6-1 | TRBD2 | CASSLGLAGLDTQYF
TRBJ1-2 | TRBV10-2 | TRBD1 | CASIPGQALDYGYTF